The present entry profiles one T cell receptor beta chain with its context. Its antigen remains unknown. The germline V gene encodes CDR1 MNHEY and CDR2 SVGAGI. The CDR3 sequence is 16 residues long. V dropped 0 bases and J dropped 4 bases, with 15 bases sitting between them. This specimen belongs to a study of STAT5B mutations in CD4+ large granular lymphocyte leukemia. Whole-study results and caveats: Patient CD4-sorted repertoires stayed more clonal than healthy ones after leukemic-clone removal.

Buffy coats from healthy blood donors served as controls. Sequencing was at survey level. Profiled with immunoSEQ multiplex PCR; TCRdb holds only in-frame clones, not every one. The sample carries 30,000 to 40,000 clones, nearly 90% recorded once. Sequenced input: CD4+ T cells from blood buffy coats. This clonotype was sampled from a human donor in good health. This chain uses TRBV6-5 with TRBJ1-2; D is ambiguous. In nucleotides, the CDR3 is TGTGCCAGCAGTTACTCGATGAAGGGAGTCAGCTATGGCTACACCTTC. Its translation is CASSYSMKGVSYGYTF.